The following is a T cell receptor beta chain sequence with its context. The data are from a study of T cell repertoires in cytomegalovirus infection. The CDR3 is 17 amino acids. Trimming took off 6 bases at V and 0 bases at J, with 15 bases between the two ends. Each CDR3 protein is one row after TCRdb ran MiXCR on the reads. The table shows some 390,000 distinct CDR3 sequences, with 15% to 20% occurring only once. This sequence was found in a human donor in good health (CMV status not recorded). Some clones in this sample may be carry-over from other donors' samples. The V call is TRBV12-3 or TRBV12-4, the J call TRBJ2-6; possibly TRBD1 for D (5 bases). The sequenced sample consisted of PBMCs. CDR3 loop: CASSFRVRLSGANVLTF. The CDR3 nucleotides read TGTGCCAGCAGCTTCAGGGTACGACTCTCTGGGGCCAACGTCCTGACTTTC.